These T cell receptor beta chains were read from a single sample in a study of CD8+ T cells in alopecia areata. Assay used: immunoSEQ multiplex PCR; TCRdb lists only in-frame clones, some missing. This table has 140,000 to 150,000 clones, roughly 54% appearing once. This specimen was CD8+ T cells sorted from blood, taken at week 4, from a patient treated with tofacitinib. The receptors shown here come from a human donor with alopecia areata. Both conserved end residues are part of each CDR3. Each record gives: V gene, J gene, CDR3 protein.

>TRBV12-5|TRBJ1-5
CASGFQGNQPQHF
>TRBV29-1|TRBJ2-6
CSGSISGANVLTF
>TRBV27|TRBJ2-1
CASSLIGTGGEQFF
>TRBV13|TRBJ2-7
CASSFLADYEQYF
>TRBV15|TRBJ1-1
CATSRVGTEAFF
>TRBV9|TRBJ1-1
CASSPLGNTEAFF
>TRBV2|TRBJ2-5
CASDERIATGETQYF
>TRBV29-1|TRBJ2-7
CSVGGLSDRASYEQYF
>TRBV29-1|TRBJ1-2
CSASGQGKPYGYTF
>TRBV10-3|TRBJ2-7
CATQDRDHSVEQYF
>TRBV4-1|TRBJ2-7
CASSQTQSLYEQYF
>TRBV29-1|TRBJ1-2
CSVEDLGRLYGYTF
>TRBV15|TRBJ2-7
CATSGRVGHEQYF
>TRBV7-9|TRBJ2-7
CASSLGRTGTYEQYF
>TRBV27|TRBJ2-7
CASSFGGTGYEQYF
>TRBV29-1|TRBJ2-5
CSVEDQGSGVQETQYF
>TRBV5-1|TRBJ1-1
CASSYYLRNTEAFF
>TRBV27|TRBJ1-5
CASTPLGGNQPQHF
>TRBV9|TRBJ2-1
CASSERTGVIGEQFF
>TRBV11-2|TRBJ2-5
CASSSTVGRGVSQYF
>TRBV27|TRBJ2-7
CASSQARTYEQYF
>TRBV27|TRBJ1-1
CASSSVVSGTEAFF
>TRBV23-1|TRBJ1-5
CASSQFQGRMCQPQHF
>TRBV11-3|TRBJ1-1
CASSPGGVGTEAFF
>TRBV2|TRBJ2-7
CASSEARSYEQYF
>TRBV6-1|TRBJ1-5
CASSVQGSRQPQHF
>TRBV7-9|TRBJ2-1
CASSPRLGTAYNEQFF
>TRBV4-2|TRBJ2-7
CASSQDAGGGPYEQYF
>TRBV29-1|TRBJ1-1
CSVRENTEAFF
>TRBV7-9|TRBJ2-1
CASSPRDRGIDEQFF
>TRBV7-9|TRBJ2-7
CASSETVYEQYF
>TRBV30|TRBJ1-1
CAWSEVDLNTEAFF